The 7 T cell receptor beta chains below were found in one sample sequenced in a study of blood T cell repertoires in COVID-19. Only in-frame clones appear in the TCRdb table, and some are missing; sequencing was by immunoSEQ multiplex PCR. The sample yields fewer than 500,000 clones, 75% to 90% seen once. Sequenced material: peripheral blood. The receptors here all came from a woman aged 25 to 39 with acute or convalescent COVID-19.

The chain uses TRBV18 and TRBJ1-1, with D possibly TRBD1 on 6 matching bases. CDR3 length equals 17 residues. Germline assignment: CDR1 KGHSH and CDR2 LQKENI. Trimming took 0 bases from V and 0 from J, leaving 14 bases between them. DNA of the CDR3: TGTGCCAGCTCACCACCAAACGGACAGATCATGAACACTGAAGCTTTCTTT. Amino acid sequence: CASSPPNGQIMNTEAFF.

The genes are TRBV5-1 and TRBJ1-5; TRBD1 might be the D (5 bases). Per germline, CDR1 SGHRS and CDR2 YFSETQ. This CDR3 has 17 residues. Between the trimmed V and J ends, which lost 5 bases and 11 bases, there was a span of 29 bases. In nucleotides, the CDR3 is TGCGCCAGCAGAACTCCACCGGAGGGCACCAAGGGACGGACCCAGCATTTT. Its protein product is CASRTPPEGTKGRTQHF.

The genes are TRBV9 and TRBJ2-1; 10 bases fit TRBD2. Germline assignment: CDR1 SGDLS and CDR2 YYNGEE. The V segment lost 4 bases and the J segment 7 bases; nucleotides outside the gene matches: 14. The CDR3 has 17 residues. As DNA, the CDR3 is TGTGCCAGCAGCTACCGGGGAAGGCTAGCGGGGGAAAATGAGCAGTTCTTC. The encoded protein is CASSYRGRLAGENEQFF.

V is TRBV7-8 and J is TRBJ2-2; TRBD1 matches 11 bases. Germline V lookup: CDR1 SGHVS, CDR2 FQNEAQ. With V trimmed by 5 bases and J by 4 bases, 6 bases remained unmatched. The CDR3 runs 16 residues. CDR3 sequence (DNA): TGTGCCAGCAGCCACACCGGGACAGGGGGCACCGGGGAGCTGTTTTTT. Protein: CASSHTGTGGTGELFF.

Worth noting for this clone: Compared with germline, one end of the junction differs, possibly owing to a read error. V and J are TRBV19 and TRBJ2-1, with TRBD1 as a possible D gene (6 bases). The CDR3 extends over 16 amino acids. The V gene's germline CDR1 is LNHDA and CDR2 SQIVND (reference sequence). CDR3 in amino acids: CASSIETGQIYNEQFF. DNA for the CDR3: TGTGCCAGTAGCATAGAAACCGGACAGATATACAATGAGCAGTTCTTC.

CDR3 loop: CATGRGSRTEAFF. CDR3 DNA: TGTGCTACTGGAAGGGGTTCCAGGACTGAAGCTTTCTTT. The rearrangement joins TRBV12-5 to TRBJ1-1; tentatively, D is TRBD1 (5 bases). The V gene's germline CDR1 is LGHNT and CDR2 FRNRAP. The CDR3 totals 13 residues. The V end lost 10 bases, the J end lost 5 bases, and 17 bases lay between the germline ends.

This chain joins TRBV3-1 (or the pseudogene TRBV3-2) and TRBJ2-1; 11 bases fit TRBD2. With 2 bases clipped from V and 7 bases from J, the junction kept 7 bases outside the gene matches. Per the germline V gene, CDR1 is LGHDT and CDR2 is YNNKEL (reference sequence). The CDR3 is 16 amino acids. The CDR3 reads CASSQHSGGAWNEQFF. The CDR3 DNA sequence: TGTGCCAGCAGCCAACATAGCGGGGGGGCGTGGAATGAGCAGTTCTTC.